This TCR beta chain was observed in a study of blood T cells in healthy people across ages. Study-wide context: Every two T cells gave about one barcoded beta molecule via template switching. Study-level results: Without sorted subsets, naive and antigen-experienced compartments could not be conclusively compared. Long-lived donors carried more naive CD4+ cells and greater diversity than aged donors.

There are 12 residues in the CDR3. Germline assignment: CDR1 DFQATT and CDR2 SNEGSKA (reference sequence). V gave up 6 bases and J gave up 8 bases, with 11 bases separating them. For the second PCR, which ran for roughly 7 to 11 cycles, a sample-barcoded 5' primer and a J-beta primer mix were used. Every molecule of cDNA carried a tag from a template-switch adaptor with 12 random nucleotides. TCRdb recomputed calls from the 5' RACE reads with MiXCR, one row per CDR3 protein. The sample has 1.5 million or so distinct CDR3 sequences; 42% are singletons. As to this clonotype: Its antigen is unidentified.

V usage is TRBV20-1 and J usage is TRBJ1-6; maybe TRBD1 (6 bases). The sequence derives from a woman aged 18 to 35 in good health. The source material was blood. The CDR3 DNA follows: TGCAGTGCGCGGGACATCGATTCACCCCTCCACTTT. Its protein product is CSARDIDSPLHF.